The source of this TCR beta chain is a study of identical twins. Carrying unique molecular identifiers, the cDNA also gained a universal primer site through template switching. MiXCR was run by TCRdb on the 5' RACE reads, yielding one entry per CDR3 protein. The sample gives around 1.7 million distinct CDR3 sequences, roughly 35% of which show up once; over 0.25% is in the top ten. The CDR3 covers 14 residues. CDR1 and CDR2 (germline): KGHDR, SFDVKD. V was cut by 5 bases and J by 2 bases, with 8 bases left in between. To note about this clonotype: Antigen: not known.

Study conclusions and caveats: Twins shared out-of-frame alpha sequences with excess low generation probability. Fewer insertions characterized abundant cord blood beta clonotypes, whereas memory repertoires showed none.

The chain carries TRBV24-1 and TRBJ1-4; weak D call: TRBD1 (5 bases). Sample: cord blood. The sequence was obtained from a newborn girl in good health. The CDR3 bases are TGTGCCACCAGTGGACGGGGGACTAATGAAAAACTGTTTTTT. Amino acid sequence: CATSGRGTNEKLFF.